This T cell receptor (beta chain) was observed in a study of T cell responses to AZD1222 COVID-19 vaccine (dated by TCRdb to the early 2020s). General notes on the study: Because spike-specific TCR depth and breadth did not differ between the two schedules, AZD1222 recipients who got a second dose at roughly 4 weeks were pooled with those who got a second dose at roughly 12 weeks. Trial participants were enrolled by age into subgroups of 18-55, 56-69 and 70-plus years, and around 150, 28 and 57 TCR-sequenced participants, respectively, were included in these subgroups. TCR sequencing covered 233 trial participants: 207 given two doses of AZD1222 and 26 given two doses of MenACWY control vaccine.

What the study reported, not specific to this receptor: The 56-69-year group was small, and its depth increase did not reach significance, likely because of low power. Most participants were white British and females outnumbered males, and the authors suggested that clonal diversity may have been underestimated. Because no day 14 peak-response samples were available, the repertoires could be characterized only after the peak T cell response. CD4 TCRs associated with the vaccine covered the entire spike protein, and the dominant responses were in regions 160-218 and 743-854. Spike-specific TCR breadth and depth rose significantly after two AZD1222 doses compared with day 0 and with MenACWY recipients. Only five to seven AZD1222 recipients were SARS-CoV-2 seropositive at baseline, limiting conclusions about previously exposed vaccinees. Reportedly, almost half of the unique spike-specific TCRs recognized epitopes lying outside the regions that are mutated in the B.1.351 and B.1.1.7 variants.

The sample's time point label, in plain terms: baseline before first vaccination. Vaccinee samples came from UK trials COV001 and COV002, including a single-blind randomized controlled phase 2/3 trial of AZD1222 (ChAdOx1 nCoV-19) in healthy adults. Trial participant PBMC samples were collected at day 0 and day 28 after the second dose for TCRbeta chain sequencing. Sequences SGHRS (CDR1) and YFSETQ (CDR2) are obtained from the germline V gene. V gives up 1 base and J gives up 0 bases, and the segment between their germline ends measures 7 bases. Measured from the cysteine to the phenylalanine, the CDR3 is 14 residues long. The DNA shown is the 42-base CDR3, in frame from base 1. The CDR3 regions of human TCRbeta chains were analyzed by immunosequencing. Processing in the source paper ran as follows. TCRs in the repertoires were compared against a reference library of SARS-CoV-2-specific TCRs that had been generated with the MIRA antigen-specificity platform. Breadth meant the fraction of unique TCRs that were SARS-CoV-2-associated, whereas depth meant the fraction of total T cells that were SARS-CoV-2-associated. Using the MIRA data, every spike-specific TCR was mapped to the spike region that the TCR reacted to and assigned to either a CD4 or a CD8 class. Log10-transformed breadth and depth values were compared by one-way ANOVA with Sidak's multiple comparisons tests. TCRdb took this table from immuneACCESS and kept in-frame rearrangements with V and J called. Such tables lack part of the clones; where checked against another copy, unresolved V genes explain under half of the gap, and the rest is unexplained. D and trimming come from the DNA, and the V and J calls and clone size come from that table. The sample includes 100,000 or so clones, with around nine tenths observed a single time. Approximately 15% of the sample lies in the top ten.

As to this clone: What antigen it recognizes has not been identified. No base qualities exist here, and no much larger clone lies one base off it.

Sequenced here: peripheral blood, sampled on day 0 of AZD1222 vaccination. The TCR was taken from an adult in good health. The chain joins TRBV5-1 to TRBJ1-1; D gene: possibly TRBD1, on 6 matching bases. The DNA sequence reads TGCGCCAGCAGCTTGACAGGGTTGAACACTGAAGCTTTCTTT. The translation is CASSLTGLNTEAFF.